This TCR beta chain was captured in a study of blood T cell repertoires in COVID-19. As for the study in general: Whether acute or convalescent, the COVID-19 samples came from the United States, Italy and Spain. Nucleic acid was either cDNA or gDNA, and it came from T cells, B-cell-depleted T cells, or PBMCs.

Study processing details: Counts of nucleated cells, estimated from reference gene primer amplification, were obtained. Data came from immunoSEQ multiplex PCR; TCRdb stores just in-frame clones and leaves some out. Clonal size and the V and J genes are those of that table, whereas D and trimming came from the DNA. The sample yields 100,000 to 120,000 clones, under 90% seen once. The CDR3 extends over 13 amino acids. The germline gives CDR1 KGHSH, CDR2 LQKENI. The ends lost 4 bases at V and 6 bases at J; junction bases unmatched: 2. The receptor's source is a man at least 80 years old with acute or convalescent COVID-19. Sequencing was carried out using peripheral blood. This chain connects TRBV18 to TRBJ1-4; the match to TRBD1 covers 7 bases. The CDR3 region has the DNA TGTGCCAGCTCACAGGGGGCAGATGAAAAACTGTTTTTT. It translates to CASSQGADEKLFF.